The entry that follows covers one T cell receptor beta chain sequence. Its antigen is still unknown. No much larger clonotype is one base removed from it; base qualities were not supplied. Trimming removed 0 bases from V and 5 bases from J; the gene matches leave 13 bases unexplained. From the germline V gene, CDR1 is SGHRS and CDR2 is YFSETQ. Including cysteine and phenylalanine, the CDR3 has 18 amino acids. Kept here is only the CDR3 DNA, which spans 54 bases and is read in frame from base 1. These data originate in a study of blood T cell repertoires in COVID-19 (dated by TCRdb to the early 2020s). The study in broad terms: The collaborator samples originated in the United States, Italy and Spain and spanned the acute and convalescent phases of COVID-19. HLA class I and class II types, where available, came from metadata supplied by the sample provider rather than from assay-based typing. The prospective study material was composed of cDNA or gDNA derived from T cells, B-cell-depleted T cells, or PBMCs. Deeply sampled blood TCRbeta repertoires from subjects exposed to, actively infected with, or recovered from COVID-19 were included in the dataset. The repertoires were released in a freely available public database intended as a resource for research on the immune response to SARS-CoV-2. A de-identified subject ID, COVID-19 status, age in years and sex were almost always included in the sample metadata. The samples were drawn from the first 160 participants of the ongoing ImmuneRACE study and from some 1,300 subjects provided by 6 global collaborators.

TCRbeta CDR3 regions were amplified from genomic DNA by means of the immunoSEQ Assay, a bias-controlled multiplex PCR. The authors' pipeline ran thus. Within the assay, amplification of reference gene primers was used to estimate how many nucleated cells each sample contained. To quantify the absolute abundance of each unique TCRbeta CDR3 rearrangement, sequence reads were collapsed and filtered. For each sample, productive Simpson clonality was calculated as the square root of Simpson's diversity index over productive rearrangements. TCRdb took this table from immuneACCESS and kept in-frame rearrangements with V and J called. Such tables lack part of the clones; where checked against another copy, unresolved V genes explain under half of the gap, and the rest is unexplained. The DNA was the basis for D and trimming; V, J and clone size are from that table. The sample table lists 300,000 to 500,000 clones, 85% to 90% of them with a count of one. Around 0.91% of the sample belongs to the ten largest clones.

Broad study findings and their caveats: The quantity of clinical and demographic metadata differed by source and by participant and was supplied without curation.

Enrolling through a virtual design, the prospective study's participants ranged in age from roughly 18 to 95 years and lived across some 22 United States geographic areas. Cohort assignment in the prospective study relied on participant-reported clinical history from a screening survey and a study questionnaire. Mobile phlebotomists in the prospective study collected whole blood, serum and a nasopharyngeal or oropharyngeal swab from every participant. Over an approximately 2-month period, participants in the prospective study had the option of providing additional blood draws and questionnaires. Before DNA extraction, prospective study blood samples were shipped either frozen or at room temperature.

Source material: PBMCs or T cells enriched from blood (not recorded which). The sequence derives from a woman aged 25 to 39 with acute COVID-19. The chain couples TRBV5-1 to TRBJ2-7, with TRBD2 matching 11 junction bases. For the CDR3, the sequence is CASSLVGLAGGSRNEQYF. The DNA reads TGCGCCAGCAGCTTGGTAGGGCTAGCGGGGGGTTCGAGGAACGAGCAGTACTTC.